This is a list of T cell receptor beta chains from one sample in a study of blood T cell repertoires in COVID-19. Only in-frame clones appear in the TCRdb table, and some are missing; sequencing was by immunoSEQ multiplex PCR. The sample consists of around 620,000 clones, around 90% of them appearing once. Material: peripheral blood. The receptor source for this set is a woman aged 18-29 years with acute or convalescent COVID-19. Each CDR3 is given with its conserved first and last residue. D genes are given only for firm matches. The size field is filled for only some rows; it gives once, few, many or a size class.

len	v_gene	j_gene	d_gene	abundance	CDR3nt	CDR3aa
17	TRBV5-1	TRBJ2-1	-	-	TGCGCCAGCAGCTTGGCTGCCGGGTACCGCTCCTACAATGAGCAGTTCTTC	CASSLAAGYRSYNEQFF
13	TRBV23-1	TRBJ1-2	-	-	TGCGCCAGCACCGCCGAGATTAACTATGGCTACACCTTC	CASTAEINYGYTF
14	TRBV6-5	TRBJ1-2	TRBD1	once	TGTGCCAGCAGTTACCGGGACAGGGGCTATGGCTACACCTTC	CASSYRDRGYGYTF
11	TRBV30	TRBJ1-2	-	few	TGTGCCTGGAGAGCGGTTTATGGCTACACCTTC	CAWRAVYGYTF
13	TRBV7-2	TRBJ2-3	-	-	TGTGCCAGCAGCTTAAACGGGGGAGATACGCAGTATTTT	CASSLNGGDTQYF
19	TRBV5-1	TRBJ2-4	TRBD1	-	TGCGCCAGCAGCCCCCCGGGACAGTTTTCACTTCTAGCCAAAAACATTCAGTACTTC	CASSPPGQFSLLAKNIQYF
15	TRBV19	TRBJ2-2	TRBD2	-	TGTGCCAGTAGTATAGTGAGCGGGGGGGCCGGGGAGCTGTTTTTT	CASSIVSGGAGELFF
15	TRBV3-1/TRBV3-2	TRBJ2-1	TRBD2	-	TGTGCCAGCAGCCAAGGGGGCTTAAGGGGAGGGGAGCAGTTCTTC	CASSQGGLRGGEQFF
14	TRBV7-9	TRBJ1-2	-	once	TGTGCCAGCAGCTTCCCCGGCCAGGGTATAAGCTACACCTTC	CASSFPGQGISYTF
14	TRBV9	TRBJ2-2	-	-	TGTGCCAGCAGCGTGGACTCCAACACCGGGGAGCTGTTTTTT	CASSVDSNTGELFF
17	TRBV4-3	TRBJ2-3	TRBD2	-	TGCGCCAGCAGCCAAAGGACTAGCGGGGGCGGGGCAGATACGCAGTATTTT	CASSQRTSGGGADTQYF
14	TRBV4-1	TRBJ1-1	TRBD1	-	TGCGCCAGCAGCCCCGGACAGGGGCGGACTGAAGCTTTCTTT	CASSPGQGRTEAFF
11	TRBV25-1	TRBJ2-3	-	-	TGTGCCAGCAGCCGCGGGAATACGCAGTATTTT	CASSRGNTQYF
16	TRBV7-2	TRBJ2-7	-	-	TGTGCCAGCAGCTTAGTAGTCGGGCCAGGGCTTGGCGAGCAGTACTTC	CASSLVVGPGLGEQYF
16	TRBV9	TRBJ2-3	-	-	TGTGCCAGCAGCCCCTGGGGCAGCGAGCTCACAGATACGCAGTATTTT	CASSPWGSELTDTQYF
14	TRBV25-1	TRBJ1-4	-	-	TGTGCCAGCAGCACCGGAGACAGTAATGAAAAACTGTTTTTT	CASSTGDSNEKLFF
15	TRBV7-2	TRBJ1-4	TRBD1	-	TGTGCCAGCAGCTTAAGGTCGACAGGGACTGAAAAACTGTTTTTT	CASSLRSTGTEKLFF
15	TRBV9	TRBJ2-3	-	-	TGTGCCAGCAGCGCCTGGGGACGGGAGACAGATACGCAGTATTTT	CASSAWGRETDTQYF
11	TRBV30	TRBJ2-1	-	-	TGTGCCTGGCACACCTACAATGAGCAGTTCTTC	CAWHTYNEQFF
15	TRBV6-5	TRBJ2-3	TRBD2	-	TGTGCCAGCAGTTGGCGGACTAGCGGGGGAGATACGCAGTATTTT	CASSWRTSGGDTQYF
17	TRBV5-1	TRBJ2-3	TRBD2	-	TGCGCCAGCAGCGTCGGACTAGCGGGGGCCGCCGGGGATACGCAGTATTTT	CASSVGLAGAAGDTQYF
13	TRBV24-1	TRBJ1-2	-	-	TGTGCCACCAGTGATGCCCGCGGAGGGAGCTACACCTTC	CATSDARGGSYTF
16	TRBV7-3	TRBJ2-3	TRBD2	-	TGTGCCAGCAGCTTCGGGCTAGCGGGGAGCACAGATACGCAGTATTTT	CASSFGLAGSTDTQYF
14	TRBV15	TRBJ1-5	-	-	TGTGCCACCAGCCGTAGGGAGAATGCCCAGCCCCAGCATTTT	CATSRRENAQPQHF
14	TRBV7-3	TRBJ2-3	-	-	TGTGCCAGCAGCTTCTCCAGTAGCACAGATACGCAGTATTTT	CASSFSSSTDTQYF
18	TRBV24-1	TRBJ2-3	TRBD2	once	TGTGCCACCAGTGATTTGGATAGCGGGGGACGTAGCACAGATACGCAGTATTTT	CATSDLDSGGRSTDTQYF
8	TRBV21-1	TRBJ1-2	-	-	TGTGCCAACTCGAGCAGCGGGTTC	CANSSSGF
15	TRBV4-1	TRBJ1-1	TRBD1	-	TGCGCCAGCAGCCAAGAAAGGGCAGGGGGCACTGAAGCTTTCTTT	CASSQERAGGTEAFF
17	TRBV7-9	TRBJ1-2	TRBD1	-	TGTGCCAGCAGCTTTGGATGGACAGGGGGCTCTAACTATGGCTACACCTTC	CASSFGWTGGSNYGYTF
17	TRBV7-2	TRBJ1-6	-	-	TGTGCCAGCAGCCCCGAGGGGGTACAAGAAGGGAATTCACCCCTCCACTTT	CASSPEGVQEGNSPLHF
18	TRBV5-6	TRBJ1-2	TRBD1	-	TGTGCCAGCAGACCCGGGGGGACAGGGTCCATAGCTAACTATGGCTACACCTTC	CASRPGGTGSIANYGYTF
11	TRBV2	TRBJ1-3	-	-	TGTGCCAGCAGTGCAGGGAACACCATATATTTT	CASSAGNTIYF
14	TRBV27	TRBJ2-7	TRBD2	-	TGTGCCAGCAGAACCGGGACTAGCGGCTACGAGCAGTACTTC	CASRTGTSGYEQYF